This T cell receptor beta chain emerged from a study of sequential checkpoint blockade in melanoma. Repertoires were generated with immunoSEQ multiplex PCR, while TCRdb's copy carries only in-frame clones and drops some. This table has some 7,900 clones, about 25% appearing once. Treatment described: randomized to nivolumab then ipilimumab (arm A) or the reverse (arm B). The CDR3 totals 20 residues. CDR1 and CDR2 (germline): SGHNT, YENEEA. Trimming stripped 4 bases from V and 1 base from J, with 28 bases between. The sequence was collected from a human donor with melanoma. The sequences come from tumor tissue (inferred from file names), collected from a patient given nivolumab and ipilimumab in sequence. The gene calls are TRBV11-3 and TRBJ1-1; tentatively, D is TRBD1 (6 bases). The CDR3 region is CASSYKKGGGRAIQNTEAFF. CDR3 nucleotide sequence: TGTGCCAGCAGCTACAAAAAGGGGGGTGGCAGGGCGATTCAGAACACTGAAGCTTTCTTT.